These 3 T cell receptor beta chains share one sample of origin, sequenced in a study of tumor-infiltrating lymphocytes in primary liver carcinoma. Co-extraction yielded RNA and DNA from about 20-30 mg of unsorted bulk tissue. TCR beta cDNA came from about 0.55 ug total RNA, primed with a constant-region primer. Amplification in three nested multiplex PCR rounds with slightly modified ARM-PCR gave rise to TCR beta libraries. Use of TRBV1-TRBV30 forward primers with a C-beta reverse primer characterized the first two PCR rounds, which lasted around 10 cycles each. TCRdb analysed the multiplex PCR reads with MiXCR anew, one entry per CDR3 protein. Here the sample spans 95,000 to 100,000 distinct CDR3 sequences, approximately 70% being singletons. The sample taken for sequencing was liver tumor tissue from sampling region 2. Documented subset: tumor region T2, inferior pole. These receptors all stem from a woman aged 55-69 years with primary liver carcinoma and hepatitis B virus infection.

Many counts were recorded for this clonotype. The chain uses TRBV4-1 and TRBJ2-7, with D unresolved. The CDR3 covers 14 residues. The ends were cut back, 1 base at V and 3 bases at J, with 10 bases in the middle. Germline V CDR1 and CDR2: MGHRA, YSYEKL. For the CDR3, the DNA is TGCGCCAGCAGCCAAGCAATCTCTCGCTACGAGCAGTACTTC. Protein sequence: CASSQAISRYEQYF.

In DNA form, the CDR3 reads TGCAGAGTGATGCTGGGGAACACAGATACGCAGTATTTT. It translates to CRVMLGNTDTQYF. This chain links TRBV29-1 with TRBJ2-3, with D uncertain. CDR3 length: 13 amino acids. The germline V gene encodes CDR1 SQVTM and CDR2 ANQGSEA.

This clonotype was seen a handful of times. The chain joins TRBV28 to TRBJ2-5; 9 nucleotides line up with TRBD2. Germline V gives CDR1 MDHEN, CDR2 SYDVKM. Losses at the gene ends were 6 bases for V and 4 bases for J; bases not matched to a gene: 9. The CDR3 consists of 15 residues. The CDR3 nucleotides read TGTGCCAGCAGGCCGGGACTAGCTATTAGAGAGACCCAGTACTTC. It codes for CASRPGLAIRETQYF.